These 18 T cell receptor beta chains came from one sample sequenced in a study of blood T cell repertoires in COVID-19. Only in-frame clones appear in the TCRdb table, and some are missing; sequencing was by immunoSEQ multiplex PCR. Seen here are about 210,000 clones, around 90% observed once, and the top ten hold approximately 2.9%. Sequenced material: peripheral blood. The receptors derive from a man aged 60-69 years with acute or convalescent COVID-19.

The chain joins TRBV27 to TRBJ1-1; 7 nucleotides agree with TRBD1. Losses at the gene ends were 3 bases for V and 9 bases for J; bases not matched to a gene: 13. The CDR3 sequence is 15 residues long. Germline-derived CDR1 and CDR2 are MNHEY and SMNVEV (reference sequence). The CDR3 bases are TGTGCCAGCAGTTTGTACGGGACAGCTATCTTACAAGCTTTCTTT. Translation gives CASSLYGTAILQAFF.

This chain joins TRBV25-1 and TRBJ2-2, with D possibly matching TRBD1 (6 bases). CDR3 length equals 15 residues. V gave up 5 bases and J gave up 0 bases, with 10 bases separating them. Germline assignment: CDR1 MGHDK and CDR2 SYGVNS. This chain's CDR3 is CASSSGTPNTGELFF. In DNA, the CDR3 is TGTGCCAGCAGTTCCGGGACACCGAACACCGGGGAGCTGTTTTTT.

The chain couples TRBV28 to TRBJ1-4, with unresolved D. V lost 1 base and J 0 bases, leaving 18 bases between the germline ends. The CDR3 is 19 amino acids. Germline-derived CDR1 and CDR2 are MDHEN and SYDVKM. The CDR3 spells CASSLFGRVGRATNEKLFF. CDR3 in DNA: TGTGCCAGCAGTTTATTTGGGAGGGTAGGGAGGGCAACTAATGAAAAACTGTTTTTT.

The rearrangement links TRBV18 to TRBJ1-1, with D uncertain. CDR3 length: 15 amino acids. The V and J ends lost 1 base and 2 bases respectively, with 11 bases between them. The V gene's germline CDR1 is KGHSH and CDR2 LQKENI. In nucleotides, the CDR3 is TGTGCCAGCTCACCACTGTCGGGAAAAAACACTGAAGCTTTCTTT. It encodes CASSPLSGKNTEAFF.

The V call is TRBV12-3 or TRBV12-4, the J call TRBJ2-7, with D uncertain. The CDR3 is made up of 13 amino acids. Trimming cost V 3 bases and J 6 bases, with 12 bases left between them. The CDR3 nucleotides read TGTGCCAGCAGTTTGAGGTCCCCCGGCGAGCAGTACTTC. This gives the protein CASSLRSPGEQYF.

This clone has more than one count but fewer than ten. The V gene is TRBV10-1, the J gene TRBJ2-2; D gene ambiguous. The V end was cut by 0 bases, the J end by 2 bases, with 7 bases between. There are 15 residues in the CDR3. In germline, CDR1 is WNHNN, CDR2 SYGVQD (reference sequence). The CDR3 loop is CASSESRFNTGELFF. CDR3 sequence (DNA): TGCGCCAGCAGTGAGTCGAGGTTTAACACCGGGGAGCTGTTTTTT.

The rearrangement joins TRBV18 to TRBJ1-1; D is perhaps TRBD1 (6 bases). The CDR3 spans 16 residues. Germline CDR1 KGHSH, CDR2 LQKENI. V lost 0 bases to trimming and J lost 3 bases, with 14 bases between them. The CDR3 reads CASSPPWGLRDTEAFF. CDR3 in DNA: TGTGCCAGCTCACCACCGTGGGGGCTCCGAGACACTGAAGCTTTCTTT.

This chain connects TRBV9 to TRBJ1-2; D ambiguous. Trimming shortened V by 5 bases and J by 3 bases, and 14 bases separated the two germline ends. This CDR3 is 14 amino acids long. In germline, CDR1 is SGDLS, CDR2 YYNGEE. CDR3 residues: CASRHLGADYGYTF. DNA of the CDR3: TGTGCCAGCAGGCATCTAGGAGCCGACTATGGCTACACCTTC.

J is TRBJ2-7 and V is TRBV6-2 or TRBV6-3; TRBD2 aligns across 10 bases. CDR3 size: 18 residues. V was pared by 2 bases and J by 2 bases, with 12 bases of the junction left unmatched. Per germline, CDR1 MNHEY and CDR2 SVGEGT. The CDR3 protein is CASSYPLRIAGGAYEQYF. DNA for the CDR3: TGTGCCAGCAGTTACCCGCTCCGGATAGCGGGGGGCGCCTACGAGCAGTACTTC.

The chain links TRBV2 to TRBJ2-5, with 9 bases fitting TRBD1. The CDR3 length is 15 residues. The germline V gene has CDR1 SNHLY and CDR2 FYNNEI. Unmatched junction bases numbered 8, after V lost 8 bases and J lost 1 base. The CDR3 region is CASGETGGTQETQYF. CDR3 DNA sequence: TGTGCCAGCGGGGAGACAGGGGGGACCCAAGAGACCCAGTACTTC.

The genes are TRBV7-3 and TRBJ2-3, with 8 bases that match TRBD1. Germline V gene data show CDR1 as SGHTA and CDR2 as FQGTGA. V dropped 1 base and J dropped 2; count of bases not matched to a gene: 11. This CDR3 is 18 amino acids long. CDR3 sequence reads: CASSLRPPRDRITDTQYF. The CDR3 DNA reads TGTGCCAGCAGCTTAAGGCCCCCCCGGGACAGGATCACAGATACGCAGTATTTT.

In this sample, this clone turned up once. The rearrangement joins TRBV10-2 to TRBJ1-1; 7 nucleotides align to TRBD1. The CDR3 has 13 amino acids. Unmatched junction bases numbered 9, after V lost 6 bases and J lost 8 bases. Germline V gene data show CDR1 as WSHSY and CDR2 as SAAADI. CDR3 coding DNA: TGCGCCAGCAGACCTAAGGGACAGCAAGAAGCTTTCTTT. Translated, it gives CASRPKGQQEAFF.

This clone came up a few times. The chain has TRBV2 and TRBJ1-6; TRBD1 matches at 8 bases. The trim removed 2 bases at V and 9 bases at J, leaving 3 bases unmatched. This CDR3 is 14 amino acids long. CDR1 SNHLY and CDR2 FYNNEI come from the germline V gene. CDR3 loop: CASSELQGASPLHF. The CDR3 DNA sequence: TGTGCCAGCAGTGAACTCCAGGGGGCTTCACCCCTCCACTTT.

The chain links TRBV5-1 to TRBJ2-6; 12 positions agree with TRBD1. The V gene end was trimmed by 0 bases and the J gene end by 1 base; junction bases not matched to a gene: 2. The CDR3 is 18 amino acids. In germline, CDR1 is SGHRS, CDR2 YFSETQ. CDR3 coding DNA: TGCGCCAGCAGCTTGGCGGGACAGGGGGCATCTGGGGCCAACGTCCTGACTTTC. Amino acid sequence: CASSLAGQGASGANVLTF.

Only a few counts were recorded for this clone. V and J are TRBV6-5 and TRBJ2-3; D may be TRBD2 (5 bases). The V gene's germline CDR1 is MNHEY and CDR2 SVGAGI. The V gene lost 1 base and the J gene lost 1 base, with 9 bases spanning the gap. CDR3 length: 15 amino acids. The CDR3 coding sequence is TGTGCCAGCAGTTACTATGCTAGCCGCACAGATACGCAGTATTTT. Its translation: CASSYYASRTDTQYF.

This chain connects TRBV7-9 to TRBJ2-2; maybe TRBD2 (5 bases). Germline V gene sequence: CDR1 SEHNR, CDR2 FQNEAQ (reference sequence). The CDR3 has 14 residues. V lost 4 bases and J 7 bases, leaving 13 bases between the germline ends. The CDR3 DNA sequence: TGTGCCAGCAGCTCTTTCCGGGGTGGCGGGGAGCTGTTTTTT. Translated: CASSSFRGGGELFF.

The CDR3 region is CASSNGLATGELFF. The DNA of the CDR3 is TGTGCCAGCAGCAATGGACTAGCCACCGGGGAGCTGTTTTTT. The J gene is TRBJ2-2, the V gene TRBV21-1; TRBD2 was called by the table and not checked on the DNA. TRBV21-1 is a documented pseudogene. This CDR3 region has 14 residues.

The chain has TRBV4-2 and TRBJ2-5, with 7 positions matching TRBD2. With 4 bases clipped from V and 1 base from J, the junction kept 6 bases outside the gene matches. The CDR3 has 15 amino acids. The germline CDR1 and CDR2 sequences are LGHNA and YNFKEQ. The CDR3 sequence is CASSRNPGGQETQYF. Here the CDR3 DNA reads TGTGCCAGCAGCCGAAACCCGGGGGGCCAAGAGACCCAGTACTTC.